The entry that follows covers one T cell receptor (beta chain) sequence. Its antigen remains unidentified. This sample was included in a study of cytomegalovirus exposure and HLA in healthy donors. Repertoires were generated with immunoSEQ multiplex PCR, while TCRdb's copy carries only in-frame clones and drops some. Of 71,000 or so clones listed, roughly 94% are singletons. This CDR3 comprises 13 residues. V was trimmed by 5 bases and J by 8 bases, leaving 12 bases between them. Per germline, CDR1 SEHNR and CDR2 FQNEAQ (reference sequence). Study-wide results and caveats: The CMV antigen specificity of three CMV-associated chains was confirmed through in vitro analysis. The study labeled 150 to 200 TCR beta chains cytomegalovirus-associated.

Input material: PBMCs. This sequence was found in a woman between 18 and 29 years old in good health and CMV-seropositive. This chain links TRBV7-9 with TRBJ1-4, with a possible D match to TRBD1 (6 bases). Here the CDR3 DNA reads TGTGCCAGCAGCCAGGGGTTTGGGGAAAAACTGTTTTTT. Its protein is CASSQGFGEKLFF.